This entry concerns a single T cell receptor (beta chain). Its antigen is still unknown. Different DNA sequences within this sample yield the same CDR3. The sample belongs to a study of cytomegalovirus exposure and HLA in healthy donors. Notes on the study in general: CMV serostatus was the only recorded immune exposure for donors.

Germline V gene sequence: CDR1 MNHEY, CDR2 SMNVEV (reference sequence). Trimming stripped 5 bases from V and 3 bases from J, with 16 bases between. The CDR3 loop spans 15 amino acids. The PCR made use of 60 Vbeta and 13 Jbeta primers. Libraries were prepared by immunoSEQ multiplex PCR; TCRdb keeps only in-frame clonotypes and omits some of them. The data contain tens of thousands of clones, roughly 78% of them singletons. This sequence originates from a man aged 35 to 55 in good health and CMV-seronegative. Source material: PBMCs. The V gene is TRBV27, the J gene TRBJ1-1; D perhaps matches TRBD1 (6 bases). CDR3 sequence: CASSLEAGGYTEAFF. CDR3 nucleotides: TGTGCCAGCAGTCTTGAGGCGGGGGGCTACACTGAAGCTTTCTTT.